The 8 T cell receptor beta chains below come from one sample, sequenced in a study of T cell responses to AZD1222 COVID-19 vaccine. TCRdb keeps only in-frame clones here, not all; method: immunoSEQ multiplex PCR. This table holds about 180,000 clones, about nine tenths found once. The source material was peripheral blood, sampled 28 days after the second AZD1222 dose. These receptor sequences come from an adult who received the AZD1222 COVID-19 vaccine.

CDR3 protein: CASSLVPGGSSYNEQFF. The CDR3, as DNA: TGTGCCAGCAGCTTAGTGCCCGGCGGGAGCTCCTACAATGAGCAGTTCTTC. J is TRBJ2-1 and V is TRBV7-2; 7 nucleotides match TRBD2. This CDR3 has 17 amino acids. V gave up 1 base and J gave up 0 bases; unmatched junction bases: 6. CDR1 SGHTA and CDR2 FQGNSA come from the germline V gene.

The V call is TRBV5-1, the J call TRBJ2-5; 9 positions agree with TRBD1. Germline lookup yields CDR1 SGHRS and CDR2 YFSETQ. The CDR3 is made up of 17 amino acids. The V and J ends lost 0 bases and 5 bases, in that order; junction bases with no gene match: 11. The CDR3 bases are TGCGCCAGCAGCTTGGCGGTCGGGGACAGGGCCGATGAGACCCAGTACTTC. Translated, it gives CASSLAVGDRADETQYF.

CDR3 in DNA: TGTGCCAGCAGCCGGGCCGGGGTGGAGACCCAGTACTTC. Protein product: CASSRAGVETQYF. The chain couples TRBV7-9 to TRBJ2-5; D possibly corresponds to TRBD2 (5 bases). V gave up 5 bases and J gave up 5 bases, with 12 bases separating them. CDR1 and CDR2 (germline): SEHNR, FQNEAQ (reference sequence). The length of the CDR3 is 13 residues.

The chain joins TRBV6-1 to TRBJ2-7, with D possibly matching TRBD1 (5 bases). The CDR3 has 18 amino acids. Trimming left V 1 base short and J 0 bases short, with 19 bases between. Per the germline V gene, CDR1 is MNHNS and CDR2 is SASEGT. As DNA, the CDR3 is TGTGCCAGCAGTGAAGGAGCTTCAACAGGTACCAGCTCCTACGAGCAGTACTTC. Translating gives CASSEGASTGTSSYEQYF.

The rearrangement uses TRBV7-9 and TRBJ1-1, with 8 bases aligning to TRBD1. With 3 bases clipped from V and 4 bases from J, the junction kept 4 bases outside the gene matches. This CDR3 has 14 amino acids. Germline CDR1 SEHNR, CDR2 FQNEAQ (reference sequence). The CDR3 DNA follows: TGTGCCAGCAGCTTTACAGGGGGAGGCACTGAAGCTTTCTTT. Translated, it gives CASSFTGGGTEAFF. Filled out from reference TRBV7-9 and TRBJ1-1, the complete variable domain reads DTGVSQNPRHKITKRGQNVTFRCDPISEHNRLYWYRQTLGQGPEFLTYFQNEAQLEKSRLLSDRFSAERPKGSFSTLEIQRTEQGDSAMYLCASSFTGGGTEAFFGQGTRLTVV.

The gene calls are TRBV10-2 and TRBJ2-2, with 11 bases aligning to TRBD2. The CDR3 totals 15 residues. Germline V gene data show CDR1 as WSHSY and CDR2 as SAAADI. The ends lost 5 bases at V and 6 bases at J; junction bases unmatched: 5. The CDR3 reads CASSLLAGGPGELFF. As DNA, the CDR3 is TGCGCCAGCAGTCTCTTAGCGGGGGGGCCCGGGGAGCTGTTTTTT.

V usage is TRBV5-1 and J usage is TRBJ1-5; D might be TRBD1 (5 bases). The germline V gene encodes CDR1 SGHRS and CDR2 YFSETQ. Trimming took off 2 bases at V and 4 bases at J, with 13 bases between the two ends. The CDR3 sequence is 15 residues long. The DNA for the CDR3 is TGCGCCAGCAGCTTCGGGGGGTCAGGGAATCAGCCCCAGCATTTT. Encoded protein: CASSFGGSGNQPQHF.

The chain uses TRBV30 and TRBJ1-2; D ambiguous. Trimming cost V 2 bases and J 4 bases, with 5 bases left between them. Germline V lookup: CDR1 GTSNPN, CDR2 SVGIG (reference sequence). The CDR3 spans 11 residues. The CDR3 DNA reads TGTGCCTGGAGTACAGCCTATGGCTACACCTTC. This gives the protein CAWSTAYGYTF.